This TCR beta chain was recorded in a study of OX40 agonist ivuxolimab in advanced cancers. Findings and limits, study-wide: On average, CD8+ T cells showed a greater number of expanded clones than CD4+.

On this clone itself: The antigen is unknown.

The table came from immunoSEQ multiplex PCR; TCRdb's copy has only in-frame clones and leaves some out. The sample has approximately 59,000 clones, roughly 77% seen once. Germline CDR1 SGHRS, CDR2 YFSETQ. There are 16 residues in the CDR3. Trimming stripped 4 bases from V and 6 bases from J, with 19 bases between. At baseline, cycle 4 day 1, and cycle 7 day 1, blood was sampled. The sequence was collected from an adult with an advanced solid tumor such as melanoma, head and neck, liver or kidney cancer. The specimen was CD4+ or CD8+ T cells sorted from blood, collected in a trial of the OX40 agonist ivuxolimab. V and J are TRBV5-1 and TRBJ2-2; maybe TRBD2 (6 bases). In nucleotides, the CDR3 is TGCGCCAGCAGCCCGGCGGGACTTAAGGTCGCCGGGGAGCTGTTTTTT. Protein product: CASSPAGLKVAGELFF.